The rows below give T cell receptor beta chains drawn from one sample of a study of liver allograft versus peripheral blood T cells. TCRdb processed the reads anew with MiXCR; each CDR3 protein has one entry. The table lists about 14,000 distinct CDR3 sequences, under 20% of them singletons. These receptors were collected from a human patient who had a liver transplant. The T cells may partly be graft donor cells. Both conserved end residues are part of each CDR3.

j_call	cdr3_length	v_call	cdr3_aa
TRBJ2-7	16	TRBV19	CASSQGAFSRSYEQYF
TRBJ1-3	17	TRBV6-1	CASSEALQWVSGNTIYF
TRBJ2-3	17	TRBV5-1	CASSLVGGGGRTDTQYF
TRBJ2-1	15	TRBV11-1	CASSPRAGSYNEQFF
TRBJ1-5	15	TRBV29-1	CSVALNAYSNQPQHF
TRBJ1-5	14	TRBV28	CASSFPTGNQPQHF
TRBJ1-1	13	TRBV20-1	CSAPGQGNTEAFF
TRBJ1-5	15	TRBV6-5	CASRSGTGANQPQHF
TRBJ2-1	16	TRBV7-2	CASSLEASGSYNEQFF
TRBJ2-7	13	TRBV19	CASSIGTVYEQYF
TRBJ2-3	13	TRBV7-2	CASGAQRTDTQYF
TRBJ2-5	13	TRBV7-2	CASSFGVGETQYF
TRBJ2-5	15	TRBV12-3/TRBV12-4	CASSLRDSGRETQYF
TRBJ1-5	13	TRBV19	CASSRDRGQPQHF
TRBJ2-1	15	TRBV18	CASSPGTGDYNEQFF
TRBJ1-4	14	TRBV19	CASSTGQRNEKLFF
TRBJ1-2	14	TRBV28	CASSFVLQGDGYTF
TRBJ2-2	15	TRBV7-2	CASSLSGGNTGELFF
TRBJ2-7	18	TRBV24-1	CATSDPGLAGGAAYEQYF
TRBJ1-5	14	TRBV19	CASSTYLGDQPQHF
TRBJ2-5	15	TRBV28	CASSSRDRGVETQYF
TRBJ1-6	17	TRBV24-1	CATKERQGACDNSPLHF
TRBJ2-1	15	TRBV6-5	CASSPGTRIYNEQFF
TRBJ2-6	14	TRBV6-2/TRBV6-3	CASSSPGRANVLTF
TRBJ2-5	15	TRBV5-4	CASSLGAGAKETQYF
TRBJ2-2	11	TRBV14	CASSQVGELFF
TRBJ1-1	13	TRBV20-1	CSARYQGDTEAFF
TRBJ2-1	13	TRBV7-9	CASSLDLGREQFF
TRBJ2-3	12	TRBV15	CATSRGTDTQYF
TRBJ2-7	15	TRBV28	CASSLGGFNLIEQYF
TRBJ2-7	18	TRBV6-2/TRBV6-3	CASSYSPNPLTGLGEQYF
TRBJ1-2	12	TRBV6-2/TRBV6-3	CASSPQGYGYTF
TRBJ1-5	16	TRBV20-1	CNARRGQGAFNQPQHF
TRBJ2-7	14	TRBV18	CASSSGRPVYEQYF
TRBJ2-1	12	TRBV6-2/TRBV6-3	CASGVLINEQFF
TRBJ1-1	15	TRBV6-5	CASSYRRGPTTEAFF
TRBJ2-7	14	TRBV28	CASSPHRGHYEQYF
TRBJ1-2	13	TRBV6-5	CASTIPGSDGYTF
TRBJ1-1	14	TRBV19	CATGSVGRNTEAFF
TRBJ2-7	16	TRBV6-5	CASSTHAGPKPGEQYF
TRBJ1-4	15	TRBV20-1	CSATPRTGGNEKLFF
TRBJ1-6	15	TRBV6-5	CASRQLSSYNSPLHF
TRBJ1-6	16	TRBV27	CASSLLQGSYNSPLHF
TRBJ2-7	14	TRBV7-2	CASSLGGRLGEQYF
TRBJ1-5	15	TRBV5-6	CASSLESYSNQPQHF
TRBJ2-7	15	TRBV20-1	CSAESSGGKRYEQYF
TRBJ2-7	14	TRBV7-2	CASSLARSVYEQYF
TRBJ2-7	12	TRBV20-1	CSAMDEPYEQYF
TRBJ2-7	14	TRBV6-2/TRBV6-3	CASSYGQISYEQYF
TRBJ1-2	12	TRBV6-2/TRBV6-3	CASSPTGRGYTF
TRBJ2-5	18	TRBV7-2	CASSPPPGTSGIQETQYF
TRBJ1-5	19	TRBV18	CASSPVGQGGGFGNQPQHF
TRBJ2-7	14	TRBV9	CASSAPGGLDEQYF
TRBJ2-3	15	TRBV7-2	CASSLSREVKDTQYF
TRBJ2-4	14	TRBV20-1	CSARDDLAKNIQYF
TRBJ2-1	14	TRBV6-1	CATTPGLLGNEQFF
TRBJ1-5	14	TRBV12-3/TRBV12-4	CASSLASILRPQHF
TRBJ2-3	15	TRBV13	CASSSLRGGLDTQYF
TRBJ1-5	14	TRBV24-1	CATSDLVAGSPQHF